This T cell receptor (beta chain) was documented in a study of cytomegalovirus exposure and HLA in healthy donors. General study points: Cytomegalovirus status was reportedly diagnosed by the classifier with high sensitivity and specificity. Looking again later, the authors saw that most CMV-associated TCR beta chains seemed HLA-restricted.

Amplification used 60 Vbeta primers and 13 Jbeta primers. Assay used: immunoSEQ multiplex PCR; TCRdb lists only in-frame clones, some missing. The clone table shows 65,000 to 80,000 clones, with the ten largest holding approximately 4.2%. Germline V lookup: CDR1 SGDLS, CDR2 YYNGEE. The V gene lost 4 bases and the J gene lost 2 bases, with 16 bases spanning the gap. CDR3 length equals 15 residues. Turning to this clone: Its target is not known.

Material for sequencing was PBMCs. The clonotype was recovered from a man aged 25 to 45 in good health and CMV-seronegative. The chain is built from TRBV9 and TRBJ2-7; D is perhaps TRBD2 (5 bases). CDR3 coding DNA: TGTGCCAGCAGCCCTCTGGCGGGTGCGACCTACGAGCAGTACTTC. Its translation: CASSPLAGATYEQYF.